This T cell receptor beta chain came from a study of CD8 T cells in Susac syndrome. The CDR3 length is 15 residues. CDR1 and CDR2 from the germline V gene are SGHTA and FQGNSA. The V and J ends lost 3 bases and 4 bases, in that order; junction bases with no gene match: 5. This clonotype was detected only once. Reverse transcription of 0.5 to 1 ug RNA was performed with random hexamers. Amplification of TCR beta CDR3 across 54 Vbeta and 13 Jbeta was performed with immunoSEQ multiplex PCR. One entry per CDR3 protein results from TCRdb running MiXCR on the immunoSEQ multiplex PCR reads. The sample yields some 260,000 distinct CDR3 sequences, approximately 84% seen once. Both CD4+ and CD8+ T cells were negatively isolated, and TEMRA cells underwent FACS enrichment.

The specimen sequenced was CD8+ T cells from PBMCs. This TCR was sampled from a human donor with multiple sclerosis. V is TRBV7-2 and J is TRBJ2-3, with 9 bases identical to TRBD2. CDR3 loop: CASSFSGSLSDTQYF. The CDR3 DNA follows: TGTGCCAGCAGCTTTAGCGGGAGTCTTTCAGATACGCAGTATTTT.